The rows below give T cell receptor beta chains drawn from one sample of a study of T cell changes during pregnancy in multiple sclerosis. Using immunoSEQ multiplex PCR, the repertoire was profiled, and TCRdb retains in-frame clones only, with some absent. The data show under 95,000 clones, around 92% seen once. The sample here was peripheral blood, taken after pregnancy. The source of these receptors is a female donor with multiple sclerosis, enrolled in a pregnancy study. CDR3s include the opening cysteine and the closing phenylalanine or tryptophan. A D gene is named only where the DNA matches it firmly. The size of a clone is reported for some rows only, either as once, few or many, or as a class for expanded clones.

CDR3 length	clone size	V gene	D gene	J gene	CDR3 DNA	CDR3 protein
14	.	TRBV7-2	TRBD1	TRBJ1-2	TGTGCCAGCAGGCGACAGGGAGTGGACTATGGCTACACCTTC	CASRRQGVDYGYTF
15	.	TRBV9	TRBD1	TRBJ2-7	TGTGCCAGCAGTACTACAGGGGTTGGTTCCTACGAGCAGTACTTC	CASSTTGVGSYEQYF
11	.	TRBV25-1	.	TRBJ2-1	TGTGCCAGCAGTATATACAATGAGCAGTTCTTC	CASSIYNEQFF
15	once	TRBV5-5	TRBD1	TRBJ1-4	TGTGCCAGCAGCGAGACAGGGCTCACTAATGAAAAACTGTTTTTT	CASSETGLTNEKLFF
13	.	TRBV28	.	TRBJ1-5	TGTGCCAGCAGTTCCACGGTTAATCAGCCCCAGCATTTT	CASSSTVNQPQHF
17	.	TRBV6-1	.	TRBJ1-3	TGTGCCAGCAGTGAAGCGCTGGCTGGGAGCTCTGGAAACACCATATATTTT	CASSEALAGSSGNTIYF
12	.	TRBV6-1	TRBD1	TRBJ1-1	TGTGCCAGCAGTGAGAGGGACAGGGAAGCTTTCTTT	CASSERDREAFF
15	.	TRBV19	.	TRBJ2-5	TGTGCCAGTAGTGCCTCAGGTGAAGTTGAAGAGACCCAGTACTTC	CASSASGEVEETQYF
10	.	TRBV6-1	.	TRBJ1-1	TGTGCCAGCAGTGACCTTGAAGCTTTCTTT	CASSDLEAFF
11	.	TRBV7-9	.	TRBJ2-7	TGTGCCAGCAGCCCACTGGACGAGCAGTACTTC	CASSPLDEQYF